The clone carrying this T cell receptor beta chain occurred a few times. Its cognate antigen is unknown. The germline V gene has CDR1 MGHRA and CDR2 YSYEKL. This CDR3 has 15 residues. Trimming took 1 base from V and 7 from J, leaving 14 bases between them. The entry originates in a study of T cell repertoires in cytomegalovirus infection. Study-wide background: Indicated by public TCR beta signatures were CMV infection and matching HLA type. Study-level results: Dominating the ex vivo response were TCR beta clonotypes that were CMV-specific and HLA-C-restricted.

TCRdb analysed the reads with MiXCR anew, one entry per CDR3 protein. Here the sample spans roughly 280,000 distinct CDR3 sequences, roughly 13% being singletons. This clonotype originated in a human donor in good health (CMV status not recorded). Some clones in this sample may be carry-over from other donors' samples. Sequences were obtained from PBMCs. The J gene is TRBJ2-1, the V gene TRBV4-1, with D possibly matching TRBD2 (6 bases). The CDR3 nucleotides are TGCGCCAGCAGCCAAGTGGGGCGGGGCACGAATGAGCAGTTCTTC. This gives the protein CASSQVGRGTNEQFF.